This T cell receptor beta chain was recovered during a study of preoperative IRX-2 immunotherapy in early breast cancer (dated by TCRdb to about 2019). For this clone: Its antigen remains unidentified. The sample holds no much larger clone one base away, and base qualities are not on file.

The label giving this sample's treatment or condition can be read as: preoperative locoregional IRX-2 cytokine immunotherapy. The samples were obtained from a phase Ib study that tested preoperative, locoregional IRX-2 cytokine immunotherapy meant to prime immune responses. The donors were early-stage breast cancer patients who were given IRX-2 prior to surgery. CDR1 and CDR2, looked up from the germline V gene, are SGHNT and YENEEA. V gives up 4 bases and J gives up 3 bases, and the segment between their germline ends measures 13 bases. From the cysteine up to the phenylalanine, the CDR3 has a length of 14 residues. CDR3 DNA only is kept here, 42 bases in frame from base 1. Libraries were constructed by the immunoSEQ multiplex PCR assay. TCRdb re-hosts the immuneACCESS table, in-frame sequences only. Its copies lack some clones; in the studies checked, an unresolved V gene accounts for under half of them, and the cause for the rest is not known. The sample table lists about 27,000 clones, 78% of them with a count of one. Less than 2.5% of the sample is in the top ten clones.

The rearrangement combines TRBV11-3 with TRBJ2-7; D gene: possibly TRBD1, on 6 matching bases. The input for sequencing was lymph node tissue, taken before IRX-2 immunotherapy. This clonotype was sampled from a human donor with breast cancer. The CDR3 protein: CASSSRGSGYEQYF. The base sequence is TGTGCCAGCAGCTCCAGGGGTTCCGGCTACGAGCAGTACTTC.